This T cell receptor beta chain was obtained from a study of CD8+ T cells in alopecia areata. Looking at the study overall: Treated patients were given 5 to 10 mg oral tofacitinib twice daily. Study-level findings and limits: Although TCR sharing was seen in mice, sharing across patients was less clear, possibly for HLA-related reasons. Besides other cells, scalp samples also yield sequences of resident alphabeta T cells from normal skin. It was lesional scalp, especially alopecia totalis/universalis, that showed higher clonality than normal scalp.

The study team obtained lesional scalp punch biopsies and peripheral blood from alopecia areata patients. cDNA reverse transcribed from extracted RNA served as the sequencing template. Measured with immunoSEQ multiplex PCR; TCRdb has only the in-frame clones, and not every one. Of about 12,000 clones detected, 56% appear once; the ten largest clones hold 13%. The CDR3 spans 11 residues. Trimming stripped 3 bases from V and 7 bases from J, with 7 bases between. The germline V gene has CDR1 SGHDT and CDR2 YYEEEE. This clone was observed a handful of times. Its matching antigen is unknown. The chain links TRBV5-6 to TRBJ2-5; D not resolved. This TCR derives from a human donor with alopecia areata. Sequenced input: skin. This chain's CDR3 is CASSSDLTQYF. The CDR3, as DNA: TGTGCCAGCAGCTCAGACTTGACCCAGTACTTC.